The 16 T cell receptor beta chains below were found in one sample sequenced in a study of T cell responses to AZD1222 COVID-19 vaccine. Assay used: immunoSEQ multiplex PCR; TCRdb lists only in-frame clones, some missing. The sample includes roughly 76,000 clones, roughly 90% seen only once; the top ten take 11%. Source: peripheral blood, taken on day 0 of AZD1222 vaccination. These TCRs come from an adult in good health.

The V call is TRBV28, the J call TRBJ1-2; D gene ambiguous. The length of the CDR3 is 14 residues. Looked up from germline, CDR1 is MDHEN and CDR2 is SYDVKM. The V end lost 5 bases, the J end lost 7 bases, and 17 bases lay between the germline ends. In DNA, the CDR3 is TGTGCCAGCAGTGTGGACCTCACGAGACTTGGCTACACCTTC. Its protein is CASSVDLTRLGYTF.

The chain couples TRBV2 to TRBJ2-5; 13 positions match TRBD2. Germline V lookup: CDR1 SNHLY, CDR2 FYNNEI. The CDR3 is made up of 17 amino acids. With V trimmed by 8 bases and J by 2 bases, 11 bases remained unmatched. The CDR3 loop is CASRIGLAGDTQETQYF. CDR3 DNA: TGTGCCAGCCGAATCGGACTAGCGGGGGATACACAAGAGACCCAGTACTTC.

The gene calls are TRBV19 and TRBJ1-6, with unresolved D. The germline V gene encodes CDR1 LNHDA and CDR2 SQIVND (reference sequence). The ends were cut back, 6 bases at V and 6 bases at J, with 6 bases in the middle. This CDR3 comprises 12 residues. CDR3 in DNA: TGTGCCAGTAGGGGGATTAATTCACCCCTCCACTTT. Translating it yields CASRGINSPLHF.

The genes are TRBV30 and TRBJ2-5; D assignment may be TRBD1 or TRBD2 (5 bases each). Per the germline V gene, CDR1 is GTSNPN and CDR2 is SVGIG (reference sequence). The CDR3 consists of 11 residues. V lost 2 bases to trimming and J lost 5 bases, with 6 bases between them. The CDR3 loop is CAWSWGETQYF. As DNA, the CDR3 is TGTGCCTGGAGTTGGGGGGAGACCCAGTACTTC.

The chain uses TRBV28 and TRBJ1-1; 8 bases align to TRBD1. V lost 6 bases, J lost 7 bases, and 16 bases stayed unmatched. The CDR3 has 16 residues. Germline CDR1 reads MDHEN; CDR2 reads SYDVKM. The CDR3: CASSPHPQGATDEAFF. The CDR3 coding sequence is TGTGCCAGCAGCCCGCATCCGCAGGGGGCTACCGATGAAGCTTTCTTT.

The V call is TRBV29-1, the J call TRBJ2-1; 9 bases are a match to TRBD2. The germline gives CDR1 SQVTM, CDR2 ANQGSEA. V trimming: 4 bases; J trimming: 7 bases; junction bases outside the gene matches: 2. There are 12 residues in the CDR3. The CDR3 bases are TGCAGCGTTGGCGGGGGGGCGAATGAGCAGTTCTTC. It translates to CSVGGGANEQFF.

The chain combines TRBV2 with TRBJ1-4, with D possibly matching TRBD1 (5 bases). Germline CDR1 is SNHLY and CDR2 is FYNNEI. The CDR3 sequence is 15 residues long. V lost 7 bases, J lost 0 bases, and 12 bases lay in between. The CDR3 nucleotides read TGTGCCAGCAAGGGGAGGGCTGCAACTAATGAAAAACTGTTTTTT. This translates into CASKGRAATNEKLFF.

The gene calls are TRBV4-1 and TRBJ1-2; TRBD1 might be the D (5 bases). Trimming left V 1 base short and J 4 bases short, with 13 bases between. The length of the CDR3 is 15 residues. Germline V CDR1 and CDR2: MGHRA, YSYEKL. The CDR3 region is CASSQAGGTGYGYTF. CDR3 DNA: TGCGCCAGCAGCCAAGCGGGGGGAACCGGCTATGGCTACACCTTC.

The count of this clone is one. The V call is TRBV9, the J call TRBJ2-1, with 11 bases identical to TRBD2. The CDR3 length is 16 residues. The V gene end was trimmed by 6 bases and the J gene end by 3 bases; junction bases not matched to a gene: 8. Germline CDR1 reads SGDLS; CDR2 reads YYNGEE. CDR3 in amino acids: CASTKETSGIYNEQFF. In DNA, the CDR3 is TGTGCCAGCACCAAAGAGACTAGCGGGATCTACAATGAGCAGTTCTTC. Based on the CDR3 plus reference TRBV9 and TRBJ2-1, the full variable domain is DSGVTQTPKHLITATGQRVTLRCSPRSGDLSVYWYQQSLDQGLQFLIQYYNGEERAKGNILERFSAQQFPDLHSELNLSSLELGDSALYFCASTKETSGIYNEQFFGPGTRLTVL.

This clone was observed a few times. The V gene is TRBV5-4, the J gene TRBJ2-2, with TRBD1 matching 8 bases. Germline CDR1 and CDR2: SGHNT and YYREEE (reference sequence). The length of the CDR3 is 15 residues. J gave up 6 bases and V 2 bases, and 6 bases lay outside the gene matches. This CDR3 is CASSLQGGGPGELFF. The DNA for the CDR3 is TGTGCCAGCAGCTTACAGGGGGGAGGACCCGGGGAGCTGTTTTTT.

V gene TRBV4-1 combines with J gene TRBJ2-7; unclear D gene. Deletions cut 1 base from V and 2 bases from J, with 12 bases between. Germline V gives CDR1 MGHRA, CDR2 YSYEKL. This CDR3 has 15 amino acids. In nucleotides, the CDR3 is TGCGCCAGCAGCCAAGCCCACTACCCGCCCTACGAGCAGTACTTC. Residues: CASSQAHYPPYEQYF.

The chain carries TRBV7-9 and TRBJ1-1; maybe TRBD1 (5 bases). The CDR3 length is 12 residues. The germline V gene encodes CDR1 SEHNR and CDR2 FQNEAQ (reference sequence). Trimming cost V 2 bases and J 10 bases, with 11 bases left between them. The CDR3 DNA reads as TGTGCCAGCAGCTTAAACGGGGCCAGAGCTTTCTTT. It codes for CASSLNGARAFF. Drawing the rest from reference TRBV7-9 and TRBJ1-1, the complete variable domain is DTGVSQNPRHKITKRGQNVTFRCDPISEHNRLYWYRQTLGQGPEFLTYFQNEAQLEKSRLLSDRFSAERPKGSFSTLEIQRTEQGDSAMYLCASSLNGARAFFGQGTRLTVV.

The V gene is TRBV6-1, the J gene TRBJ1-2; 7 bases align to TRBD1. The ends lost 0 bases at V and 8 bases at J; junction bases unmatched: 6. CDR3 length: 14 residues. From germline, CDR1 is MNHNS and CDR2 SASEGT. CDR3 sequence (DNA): TGTGCCAGCAGTGAAGCACAAGGGGGCTACGGCTACACCTTC. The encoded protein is CASSEAQGGYGYTF.

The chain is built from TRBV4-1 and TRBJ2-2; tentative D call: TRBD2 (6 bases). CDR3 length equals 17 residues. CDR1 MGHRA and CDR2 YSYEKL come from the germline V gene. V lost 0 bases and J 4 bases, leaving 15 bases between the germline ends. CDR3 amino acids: CASSQEAYGSGTGELFF. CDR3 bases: TGCGCCAGCAGCCAAGAGGCTTACGGGAGCGGCACCGGGGAGCTGTTTTTT.

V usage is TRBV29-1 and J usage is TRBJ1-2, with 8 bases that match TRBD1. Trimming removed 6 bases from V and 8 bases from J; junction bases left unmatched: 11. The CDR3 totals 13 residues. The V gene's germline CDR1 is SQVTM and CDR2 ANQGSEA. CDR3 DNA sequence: TGCAGCGTAGACGTCCGGGACAGGACCGGCTACACCTTC. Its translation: CSVDVRDRTGYTF.

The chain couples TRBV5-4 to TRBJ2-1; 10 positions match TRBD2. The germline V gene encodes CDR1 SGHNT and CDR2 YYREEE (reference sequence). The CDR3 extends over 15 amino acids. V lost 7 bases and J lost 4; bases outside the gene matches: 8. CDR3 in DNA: TGTGCCAGCGGCATCGGGACTAGCGTTTACAATGAGCAGTTCTTC. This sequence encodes CASGIGTSVYNEQFF.